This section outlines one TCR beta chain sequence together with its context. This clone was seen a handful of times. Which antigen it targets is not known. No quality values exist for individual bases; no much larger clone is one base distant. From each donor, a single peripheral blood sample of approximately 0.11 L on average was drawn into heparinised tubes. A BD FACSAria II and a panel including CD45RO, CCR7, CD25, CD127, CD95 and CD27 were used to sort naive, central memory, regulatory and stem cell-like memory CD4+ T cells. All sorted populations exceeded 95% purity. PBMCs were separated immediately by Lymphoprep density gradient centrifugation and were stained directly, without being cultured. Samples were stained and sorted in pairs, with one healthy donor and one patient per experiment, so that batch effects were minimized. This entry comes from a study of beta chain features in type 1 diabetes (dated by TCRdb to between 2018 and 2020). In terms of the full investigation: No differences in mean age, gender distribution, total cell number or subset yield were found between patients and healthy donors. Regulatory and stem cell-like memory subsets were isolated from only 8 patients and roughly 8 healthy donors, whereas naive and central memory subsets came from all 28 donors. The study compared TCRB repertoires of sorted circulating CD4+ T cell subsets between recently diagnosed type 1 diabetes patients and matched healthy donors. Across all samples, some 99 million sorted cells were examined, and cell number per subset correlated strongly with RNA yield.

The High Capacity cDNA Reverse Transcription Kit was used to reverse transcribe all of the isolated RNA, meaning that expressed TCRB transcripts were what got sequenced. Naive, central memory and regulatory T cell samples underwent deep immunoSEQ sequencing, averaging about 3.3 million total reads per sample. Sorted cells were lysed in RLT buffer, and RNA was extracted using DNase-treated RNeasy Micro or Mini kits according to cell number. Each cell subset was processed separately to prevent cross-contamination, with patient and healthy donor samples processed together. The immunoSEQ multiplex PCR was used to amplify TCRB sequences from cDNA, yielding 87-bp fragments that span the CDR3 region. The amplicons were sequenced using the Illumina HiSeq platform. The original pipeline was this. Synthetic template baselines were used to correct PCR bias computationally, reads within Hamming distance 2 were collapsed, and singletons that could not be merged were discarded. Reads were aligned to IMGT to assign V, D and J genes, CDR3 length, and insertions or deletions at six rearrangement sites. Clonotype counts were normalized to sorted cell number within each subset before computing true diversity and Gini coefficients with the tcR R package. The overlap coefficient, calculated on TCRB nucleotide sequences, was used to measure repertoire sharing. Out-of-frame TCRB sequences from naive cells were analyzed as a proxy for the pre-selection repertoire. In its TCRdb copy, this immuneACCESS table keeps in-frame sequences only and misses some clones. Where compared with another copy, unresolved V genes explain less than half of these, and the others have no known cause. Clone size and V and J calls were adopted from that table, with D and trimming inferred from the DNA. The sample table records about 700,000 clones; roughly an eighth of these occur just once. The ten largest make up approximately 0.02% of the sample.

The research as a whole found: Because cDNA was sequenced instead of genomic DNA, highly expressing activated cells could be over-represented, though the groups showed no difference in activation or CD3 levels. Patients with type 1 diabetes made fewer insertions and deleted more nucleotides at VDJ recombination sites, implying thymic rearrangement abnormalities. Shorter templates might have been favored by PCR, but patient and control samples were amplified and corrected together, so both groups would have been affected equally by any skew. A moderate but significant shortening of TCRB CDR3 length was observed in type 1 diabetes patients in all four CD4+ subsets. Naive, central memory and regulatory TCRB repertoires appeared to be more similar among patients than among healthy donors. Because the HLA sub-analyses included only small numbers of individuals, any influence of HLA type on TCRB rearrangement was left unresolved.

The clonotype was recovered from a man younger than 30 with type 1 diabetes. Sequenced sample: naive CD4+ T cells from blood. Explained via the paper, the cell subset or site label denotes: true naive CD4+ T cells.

The CDR3 protein sequence reads: CASRLRGNEKLFF. The nucleotide sequence is TGTGCCAGCAGGCTAAGGGGTAATGAAAAACTGTTTTTT. This sequence uses TRBV7-8 and TRBJ1-4, with TRBD1 tentatively as D gene (5 bases match). The CDR3 spans 13 residues, from the cysteine through the phenylalanine. CDR3 DNA only is kept here, 39 bases in frame from base 1. From a lookup of the germline V gene, CDR1 and CDR2 are SGHVS and FQNEAQ. The V end loses 6 bases and the J end loses 4 bases, and a stretch of 9 bases separates them.